This T cell receptor beta chain was profiled in a study of graft-versus-host responses after intestinal transplantation. About the research overall: Each patient got anti-thymocyte globulin induction, then tacrolimus and steroids for approximately 3 years. Regarding the study as a whole: Declines in HvG clones occurring early post-transplant were associated with peak circulating GvH clone levels. Among recipient marrow samples, GvH clones were found; some appeared first in ileum or blood.

As for this clone: Its antigen is currently unknown. One end of the junction varies from germline; a read error may be responsible.

From germline, CDR1 is SSHAT and CDR2 FNYEAQ (reference sequence). The CDR3 loop spans 14 amino acids. The method was immunoSEQ multiplex PCR; TCRdb's version includes in-frame clones alone and lacks a portion of them. This sample has some 15,000 clones, with roughly 93% found just once. The V and J genes are TRBV7-7 and TRBJ2-5; 8 bases fit TRBD1. Sequencing used PBMCs, obtained approximately 35 months after intestinal transplantation. This sequence originates from a human patient who received an intestinal transplant, so some T cells may come from the graft donor. CDR3 sequence (DNA): TGTGCTAGCAGTTTAGACAGGGGTGGAGAGACCCAGTACTTC. Residues: CASSLDRGGETQYF. The variable domain in full, with the rest retrieved from reference TRBV7-7 and TRBJ2-5, is GAGVSQSPRYKVTKRGQDVTLRCDPISSHATLYWYQQALGQGPEFLTYFNYEAQPDKSGLPSDRFSAERPEGSISTLTIQRTEQRDSAMYRCASSLDRGGETQYFGPGTRLLVL.